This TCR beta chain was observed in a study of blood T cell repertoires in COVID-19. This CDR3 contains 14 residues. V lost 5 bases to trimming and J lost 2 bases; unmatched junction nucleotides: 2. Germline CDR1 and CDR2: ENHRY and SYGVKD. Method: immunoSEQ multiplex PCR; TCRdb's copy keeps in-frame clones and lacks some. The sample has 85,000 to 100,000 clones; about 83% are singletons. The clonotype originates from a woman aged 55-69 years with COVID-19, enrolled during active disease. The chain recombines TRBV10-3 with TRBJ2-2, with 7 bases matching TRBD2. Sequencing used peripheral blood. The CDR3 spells CAISLAGNTGELFF. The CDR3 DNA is TGTGCCATCAGTTTAGCGGGTAACACCGGGGAGCTGTTTTTT.